This T cell receptor (beta chain) is drawn from a study of shared clonotypes between healthy human individuals. Study information: Donors were a couple of women and a few men aged 18 to 49. The plates for each donor numbered three CD4 naive, three CD4 memory, two CD8 naive and one CD8 memory.

On this clone itself: Its antigen is as yet unknown.

The study, taken as a whole, reports: Expectations were that clonotype sharing among donors would be affected by sequencing depth. Despite large depth, sorted-subset datasets appeared incompletely sequenced.

Selected positively for CCR7 and CD45RO-negative, naive CD8 cells excluded terminally differentiated effector memory CD45RA+ cells. The repertoire was sequenced with immunoSEQ multiplex PCR; TCRdb's copy has only in-frame clones and lacks some. The sample lists 560,000 or so clones, about 96% occurring once. This CDR3 contains 12 residues. From germline, CDR1 is SGHAT and CDR2 FQNNGV. With 4 bases removed from V and 6 bases from J, the gap between germline ends came to 6 bases. The sample taken for sequencing was naive CD8+ T cells sorted from blood. The receptor comes from a woman in her twenties or thirties in good health. The chain employs TRBV11-2 and TRBJ2-2; D remains unclear. The CDR3 region has the DNA TGTGCCAGCAGCTCCTTATCCGGGGAGCTGTTTTTT. Translated: CASSSLSGELFF.